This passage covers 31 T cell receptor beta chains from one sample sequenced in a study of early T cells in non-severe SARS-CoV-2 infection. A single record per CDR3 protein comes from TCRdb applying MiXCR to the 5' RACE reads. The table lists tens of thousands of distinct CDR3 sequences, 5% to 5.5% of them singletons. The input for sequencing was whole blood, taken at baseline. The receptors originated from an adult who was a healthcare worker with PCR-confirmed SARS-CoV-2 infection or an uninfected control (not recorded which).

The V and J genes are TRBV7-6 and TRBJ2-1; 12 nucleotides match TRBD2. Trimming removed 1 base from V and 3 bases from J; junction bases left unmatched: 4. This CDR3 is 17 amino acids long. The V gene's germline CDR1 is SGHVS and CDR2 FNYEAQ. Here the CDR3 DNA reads TGTGCCAGCAGCTTAGGACTAGCGGGAGCTGGCTACAATGAGCAGTTCTTC. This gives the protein CASSLGLAGAGYNEQFF.

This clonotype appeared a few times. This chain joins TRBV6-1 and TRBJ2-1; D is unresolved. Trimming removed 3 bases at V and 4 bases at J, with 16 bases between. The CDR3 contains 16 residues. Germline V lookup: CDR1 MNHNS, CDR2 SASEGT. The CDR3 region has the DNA TGTGCCAGCAGTGACGCCCTGGCGGAACAATACAATGAGCAGTTCTTC. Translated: CASSDALAEQYNEQFF.

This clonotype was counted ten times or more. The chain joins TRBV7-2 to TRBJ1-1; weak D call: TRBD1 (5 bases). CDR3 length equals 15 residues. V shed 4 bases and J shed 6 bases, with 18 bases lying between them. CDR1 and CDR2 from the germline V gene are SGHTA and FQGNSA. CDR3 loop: CASSSPGPRGAEAFF. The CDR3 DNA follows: TGTGCCAGCAGCTCGCCGGGCCCCCGAGGGGCTGAAGCTTTCTTT.

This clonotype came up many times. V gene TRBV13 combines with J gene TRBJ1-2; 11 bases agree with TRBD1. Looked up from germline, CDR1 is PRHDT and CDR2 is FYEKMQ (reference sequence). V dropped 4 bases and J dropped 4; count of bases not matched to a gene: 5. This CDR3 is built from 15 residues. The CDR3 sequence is CASSSLDRGPYGYTF. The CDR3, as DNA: TGTGCCAGCAGCTCCCTGGACAGGGGGCCCTATGGCTACACCTTC.

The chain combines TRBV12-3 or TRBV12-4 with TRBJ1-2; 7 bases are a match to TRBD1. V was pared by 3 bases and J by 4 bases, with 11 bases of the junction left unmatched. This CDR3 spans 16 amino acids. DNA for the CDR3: TGTGCCAGCAGTTTGGGCTTGGCGTCAGGGGGCTATGGCTACACCTTC. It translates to CASSLGLASGGYGYTF.

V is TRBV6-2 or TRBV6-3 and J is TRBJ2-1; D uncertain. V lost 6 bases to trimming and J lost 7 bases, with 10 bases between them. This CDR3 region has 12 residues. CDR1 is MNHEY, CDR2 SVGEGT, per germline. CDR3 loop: CASRSYGNEQFF. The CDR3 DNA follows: TGTGCCAGCAGGTCGTATGGAAATGAGCAGTTCTTC.

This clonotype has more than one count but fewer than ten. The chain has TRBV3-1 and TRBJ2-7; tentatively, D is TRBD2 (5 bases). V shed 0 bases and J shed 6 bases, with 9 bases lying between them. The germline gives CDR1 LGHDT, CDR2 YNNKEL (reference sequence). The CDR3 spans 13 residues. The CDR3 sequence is CASSQDSAGEQYF. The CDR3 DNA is TGTGCCAGCAGCCAAGATTCGGCGGGCGAGCAGTACTTC.

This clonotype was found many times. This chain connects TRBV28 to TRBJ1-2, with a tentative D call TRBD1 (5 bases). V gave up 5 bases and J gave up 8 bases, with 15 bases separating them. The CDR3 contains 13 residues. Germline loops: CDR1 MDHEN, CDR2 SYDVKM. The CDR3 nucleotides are TGTGCCAGCAGTCAAAAACCGGGGGTCGGCTACACCTTC. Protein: CASSQKPGVGYTF.

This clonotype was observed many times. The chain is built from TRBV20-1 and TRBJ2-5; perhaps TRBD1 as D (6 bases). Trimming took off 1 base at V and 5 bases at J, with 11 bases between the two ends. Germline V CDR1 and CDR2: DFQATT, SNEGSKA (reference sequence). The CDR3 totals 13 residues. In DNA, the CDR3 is TGCAGTGCTAGAGGTACAGGGTTCGAGACCCAGTACTTC. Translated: CSARGTGFETQYF.

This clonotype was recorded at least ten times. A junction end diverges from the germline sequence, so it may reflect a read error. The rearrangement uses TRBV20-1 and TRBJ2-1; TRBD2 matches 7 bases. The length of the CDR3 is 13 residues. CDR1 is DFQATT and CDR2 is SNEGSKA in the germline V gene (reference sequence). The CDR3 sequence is CSASGTTYKEQFF. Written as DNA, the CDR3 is TGCAGTGCTAGTGGGACTACCTACAAGGAGCAGTTCTTC.

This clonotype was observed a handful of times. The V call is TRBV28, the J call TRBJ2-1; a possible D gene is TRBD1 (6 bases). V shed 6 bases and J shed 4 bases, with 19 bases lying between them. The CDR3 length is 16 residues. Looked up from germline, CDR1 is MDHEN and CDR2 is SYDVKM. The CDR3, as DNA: TGTGCCAGCAGCCCGGCAACAGGGACCCGTTACAATGAGCAGTTCTTC. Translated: CASSPATGTRYNEQFF.

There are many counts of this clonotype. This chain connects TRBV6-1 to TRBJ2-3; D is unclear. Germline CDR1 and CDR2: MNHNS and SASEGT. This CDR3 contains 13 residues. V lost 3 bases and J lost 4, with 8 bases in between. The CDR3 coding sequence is TGTGCCAGCAGTGACGAGGTTTCAGATACGCAGTATTTT. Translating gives CASSDEVSDTQYF.

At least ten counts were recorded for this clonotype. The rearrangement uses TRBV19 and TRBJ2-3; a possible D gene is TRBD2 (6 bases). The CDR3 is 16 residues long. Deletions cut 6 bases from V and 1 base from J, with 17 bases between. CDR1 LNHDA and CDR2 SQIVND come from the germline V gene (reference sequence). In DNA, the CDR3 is TGTGCCAGTAGGACTAGGACACAATTTGGCACAGATACGCAGTATTTT. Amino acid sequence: CASRTRTQFGTDTQYF.

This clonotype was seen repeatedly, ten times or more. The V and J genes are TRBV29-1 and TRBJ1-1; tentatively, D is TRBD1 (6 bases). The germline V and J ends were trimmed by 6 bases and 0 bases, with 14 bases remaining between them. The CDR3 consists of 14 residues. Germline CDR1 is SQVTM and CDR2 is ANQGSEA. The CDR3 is CSVPQGTMNTEAFF. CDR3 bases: TGCAGCGTACCACAGGGTACCATGAACACTGAAGCTTTCTTT.

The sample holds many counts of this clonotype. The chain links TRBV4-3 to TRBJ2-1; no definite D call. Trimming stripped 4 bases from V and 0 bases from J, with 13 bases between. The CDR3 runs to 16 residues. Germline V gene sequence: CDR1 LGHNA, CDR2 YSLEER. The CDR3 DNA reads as TGCGCCAGCAGCCCCCTGGAAGGGTCCTCCTACAATGAGCAGTTCTTC. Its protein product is CASSPLEGSSYNEQFF.

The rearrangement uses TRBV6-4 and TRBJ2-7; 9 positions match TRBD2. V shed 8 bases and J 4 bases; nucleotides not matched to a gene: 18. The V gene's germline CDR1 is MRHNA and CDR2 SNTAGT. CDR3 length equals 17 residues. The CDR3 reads CASEEKTGTSPTYEQYV. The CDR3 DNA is TGTGCCAGCGAGGAAAAGACCGGGACTAGCCCCACGTACGAGCAGTACGTC.

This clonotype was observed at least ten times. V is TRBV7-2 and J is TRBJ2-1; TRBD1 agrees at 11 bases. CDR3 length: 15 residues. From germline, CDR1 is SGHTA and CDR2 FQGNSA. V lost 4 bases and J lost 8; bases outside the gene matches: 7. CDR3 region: CASSYRTGGSYEQFF. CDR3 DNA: TGTGCCAGCAGCTACAGGACAGGGGGCAGCTATGAGCAGTTCTTC.

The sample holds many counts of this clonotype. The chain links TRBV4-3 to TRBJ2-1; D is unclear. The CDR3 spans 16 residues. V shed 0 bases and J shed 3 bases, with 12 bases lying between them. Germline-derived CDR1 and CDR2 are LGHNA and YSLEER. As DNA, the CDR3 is TGCGCCAGCAGCCAAGATCGCCGACCCATCTACAATGAGCAGTTCTTC. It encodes CASSQDRRPIYNEQFF.

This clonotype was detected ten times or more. The CDR3 is CASSDNNSPLHF. For the CDR3, the DNA is TGTGCCAGCAGCGACAATAATTCACCCCTCCACTTT. V and J are TRBV6-6 and TRBJ1-6, with unresolved D. This CDR3 comprises 12 residues. The ends were cut back, 6 bases at V and 5 bases at J, with 5 bases in the middle. CDR1 is MNHNY, CDR2 SVGAGI, per germline (reference sequence).

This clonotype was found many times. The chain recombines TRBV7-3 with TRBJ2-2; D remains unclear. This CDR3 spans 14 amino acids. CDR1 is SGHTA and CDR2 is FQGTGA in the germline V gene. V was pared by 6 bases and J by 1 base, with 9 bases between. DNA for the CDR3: TGTGCCAGCAGGAAGCTAGGGAACACCGGGGAGCTGTTTTTT. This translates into CASRKLGNTGELFF. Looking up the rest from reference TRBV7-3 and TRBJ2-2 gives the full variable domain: GAGVSQTPSNKVTEKGKYVELRCDPISGHTALYWYRQSLGQGPEFLIYFQGTGAADDSGLPNDRFFAVRPEGSVSTLKIQRTERGDSAVYLCASRKLGNTGELFFGEGSRLTVL.

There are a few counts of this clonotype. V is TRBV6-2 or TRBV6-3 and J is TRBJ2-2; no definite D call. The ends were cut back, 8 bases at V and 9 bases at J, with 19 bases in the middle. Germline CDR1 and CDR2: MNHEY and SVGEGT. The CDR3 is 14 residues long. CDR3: CASVLGRPFRELFF. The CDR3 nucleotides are TGTGCCAGCGTTTTGGGCAGGCCTTTTAGGGAGCTGTTTTTT.

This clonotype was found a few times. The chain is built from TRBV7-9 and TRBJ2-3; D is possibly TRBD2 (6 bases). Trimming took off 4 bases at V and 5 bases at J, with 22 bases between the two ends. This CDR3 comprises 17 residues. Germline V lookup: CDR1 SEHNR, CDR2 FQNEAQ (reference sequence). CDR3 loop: CASSSPAPGVAIDTQYF. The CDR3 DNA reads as TGTGCCAGCAGCTCTCCCGCCCCGGGGGTGGCCATAGATACGCAGTATTTT.

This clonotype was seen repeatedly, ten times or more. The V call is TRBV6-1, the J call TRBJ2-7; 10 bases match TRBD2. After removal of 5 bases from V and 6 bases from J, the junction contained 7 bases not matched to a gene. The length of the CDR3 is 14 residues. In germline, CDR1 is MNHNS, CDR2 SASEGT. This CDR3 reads CASSLLAGVPEQYV. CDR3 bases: TGTGCCAGCAGTCTCCTAGCGGGAGTACCCGAGCAGTACGTC.

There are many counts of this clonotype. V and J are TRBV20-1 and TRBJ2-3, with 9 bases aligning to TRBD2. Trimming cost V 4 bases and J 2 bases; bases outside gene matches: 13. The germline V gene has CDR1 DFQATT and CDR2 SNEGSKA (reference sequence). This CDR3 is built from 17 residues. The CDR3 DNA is TGCAGTGCTATGGCACTAGCGGGTGGAGGGGCCACAGATACGCAGTATTTT. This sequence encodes CSAMALAGGGATDTQYF.

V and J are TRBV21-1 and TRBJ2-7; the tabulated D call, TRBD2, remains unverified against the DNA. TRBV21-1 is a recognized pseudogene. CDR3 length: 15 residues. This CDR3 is CASSTTTTLFYEQYV. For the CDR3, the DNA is TGTGCCAGCAGCACGACTACCACACTTTTCTACGAGCAGTACGTC.

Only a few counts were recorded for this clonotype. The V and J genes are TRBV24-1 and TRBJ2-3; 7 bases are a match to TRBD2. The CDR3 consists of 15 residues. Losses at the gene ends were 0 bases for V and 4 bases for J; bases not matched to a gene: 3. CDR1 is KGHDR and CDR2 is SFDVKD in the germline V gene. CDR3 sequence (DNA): TGTGCCACCAGTGATTTGCGGACTAGTGCAGATACGCAGTATTTT. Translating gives CATSDLRTSADTQYF.

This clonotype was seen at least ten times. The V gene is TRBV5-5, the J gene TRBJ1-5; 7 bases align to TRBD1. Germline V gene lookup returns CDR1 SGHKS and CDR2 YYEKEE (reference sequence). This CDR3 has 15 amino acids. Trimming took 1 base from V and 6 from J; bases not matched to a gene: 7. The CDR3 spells CASSLTGAGGQPQHF. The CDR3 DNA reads TGTGCCAGCAGCTTGACAGGGGCGGGCGGTCAGCCCCAGCATTTT.

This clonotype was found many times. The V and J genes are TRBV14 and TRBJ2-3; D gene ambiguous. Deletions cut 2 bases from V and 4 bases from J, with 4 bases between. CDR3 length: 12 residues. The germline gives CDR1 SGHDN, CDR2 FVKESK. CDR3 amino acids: CASSQLSDTQYF. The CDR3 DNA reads TGTGCCAGCAGCCAACTGTCAGATACGCAGTATTTT.

The CDR3 reads CASSLSRGKDGYTF. The CDR3 region has the DNA TGTGCCAGCAGTTTAAGCAGGGGAAAGGATGGCTACACCTTC. The chain employs TRBV12-3 or TRBV12-4 and TRBJ1-2; possible D gene TRBD1, 6 bases. This CDR3 has 14 amino acids. Trimming removed 2 bases at V and 6 bases at J, with 13 bases between.

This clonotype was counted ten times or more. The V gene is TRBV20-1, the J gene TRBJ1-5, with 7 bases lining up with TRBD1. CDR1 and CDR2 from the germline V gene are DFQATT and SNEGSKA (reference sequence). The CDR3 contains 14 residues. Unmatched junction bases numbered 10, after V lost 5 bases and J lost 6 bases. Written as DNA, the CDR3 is TGCAGTGCTTTAAAAGGGACAGTCACTCAGCCCCAGCATTTT. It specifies CSALKGTVTQPQHF.

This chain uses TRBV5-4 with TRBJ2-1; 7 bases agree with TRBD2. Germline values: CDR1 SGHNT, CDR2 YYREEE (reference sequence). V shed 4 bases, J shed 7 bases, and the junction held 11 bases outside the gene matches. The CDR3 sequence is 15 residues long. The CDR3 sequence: CASSRGGGPGNEQFF. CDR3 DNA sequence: TGTGCCAGCAGCCGTGGGGGAGGGCCTGGGAATGAGCAGTTCTTC.